Listed below are T cell receptor beta chains from one sample, sequenced in a study of T cells after yellow fever vaccination. MiXCR, applied by TCRdb to the 5' RACE reads, yields one record per CDR3 protein. In the table there are about 240,000 distinct CDR3 sequences, less than 9% of which are singletons. The sample in question was CD4+ T cells sorted from PBMCs, obtained 15 days after the yellow fever booster vaccination. The receptors derive from a man under 40 who received the YFV17D yellow fever vaccine. CDR3s include the opening cysteine and the closing phenylalanine or tryptophan. Fields, in order: D gene, clone size, J gene, V gene, CDR3 DNA, CDR3 protein. The D gene is left open where the match is weak. Size tells how often a clone was seen (once, few, many) or the class of an expanded clone, and some rows leave it out.

D gene: -
clone size: few
J gene: TRBJ1-1
V gene: TRBV6-1
CDR3 DNA: TGTGCCAGCAGTGTAGAACAGGGGAACACTGAAGCTTTCTTT
CDR3 protein: CASSVEQGNTEAFF

D gene: -
clone size: -
J gene: TRBJ2-7
V gene: TRBV28
CDR3 DNA: TGTGCCAGCAGGGATGGTGGGCCCTACGAGCAGTACTTC
CDR3 protein: CASRDGGPYEQYF

D gene: TRBD1
clone size: many
J gene: TRBJ2-1
V gene: TRBV10-3
CDR3 DNA: TGTGCCACCTCAGACAGGGGGCGCAATAATGAGCAGTTCTTC
CDR3 protein: CATSDRGRNNEQFF

D gene: -
clone size: -
J gene: TRBJ1-1
V gene: TRBV5-1
CDR3 DNA: TGCGCCAGCAGCCCCTACCGGTCGACAGGCGTTGAAGCTTTCTTT
CDR3 protein: CASSPYRSTGVEAFF

D gene: -
clone size: -
J gene: TRBJ2-7
V gene: TRBV11-2
CDR3 DNA: TGTGCCAGCAGCTTAGAGTTTAGCGGAGTGATCTACGAGCAGTACTTC
CDR3 protein: CASSLEFSGVIYEQYF

D gene: TRBD1
clone size: few
J gene: TRBJ2-2
V gene: TRBV7-8
CDR3 DNA: TGTGCCAGCTGGGTGACAGGGCGTACTACCGGGGAGCTGTTTTTT
CDR3 protein: CASWVTGRTTGELFF

D gene: -
clone size: -
J gene: TRBJ2-1
V gene: TRBV7-2
CDR3 DNA: TGTGCCAGCAGCTTAGAAAGGACTACCCCGCAGTTCTTC
CDR3 protein: CASSLERTTPQFF

D gene: -
clone size: -
J gene: TRBJ2-1
V gene: TRBV19
CDR3 DNA: TGTGCCAGTAGTATAGGGAGTGCAGGGGTCGTCTACAATGAGCAGTTCTTC
CDR3 protein: CASSIGSAGVVYNEQFF

D gene: -
clone size: -
J gene: TRBJ2-3
V gene: TRBV11-2
CDR3 DNA: TGTGCCAGCAGCTTATTAGTCAGAACAGATACGCAGTATTTT
CDR3 protein: CASSLLVRTDTQYF

D gene: -
clone size: -
J gene: TRBJ2-7
V gene: TRBV5-1
CDR3 DNA: TGCGCCAGCAGCTTGGGAGGCTCGGGACCGCTCTACGAGCAGTACTTC
CDR3 protein: CASSLGGSGPLYEQYF

D gene: TRBD1
clone size: many
J gene: TRBJ2-2
V gene: TRBV5-5
CDR3 DNA: TGTGCCAGCAGCTTGACAGGGGGCAACGGGGAGCTGTTTTTT
CDR3 protein: CASSLTGGNGELFF

D gene: -
clone size: few
J gene: TRBJ1-1
V gene: TRBV12-3/TRBV12-4
CDR3 DNA: TGTGCCAGCAGTGGGGACCAACACACTGAAGCTTTCTTT
CDR3 protein: CASSGDQHTEAFF

D gene: -
clone size: few
J gene: TRBJ2-5
V gene: TRBV7-2
CDR3 DNA: TGTGCCAGCAGCTTGTACGAAGAGACCCAGTACTTC
CDR3 protein: CASSLYEETQYF

D gene: -
clone size: few
J gene: TRBJ2-7
V gene: TRBV7-2
CDR3 DNA: TGTGCCAGCAGCTTAACTGGCCGGAGAGGCTCCTACGAGCAGTACTTC
CDR3 protein: CASSLTGRRGSYEQYF

D gene: -
clone size: many
J gene: TRBJ2-2
V gene: TRBV12-3/TRBV12-4
CDR3 DNA: TGTGCCAGCACCTCCGGACTTCCAAACACCGGGGAGCTGTTTTTT
CDR3 protein: CASTSGLPNTGELFF

D gene: TRBD1
clone size: few
J gene: TRBJ2-6
V gene: TRBV19
CDR3 DNA: TGTGCCAGTATGCGGACAGGGACACTCTCTGGGGCCAACGTCCTGACTTTC
CDR3 protein: CASMRTGTLSGANVLTF

D gene: -
clone size: many
J gene: TRBJ2-7
V gene: TRBV4-3
CDR3 DNA: TGCGCCAGCAGCCAAGAAACGGTGAGCTCCTACGAGCAGTACTTC
CDR3 protein: CASSQETVSSYEQYF

D gene: -
clone size: -
J gene: TRBJ2-4
V gene: TRBV19
CDR3 DNA: TGTGCCAGTAGTACGACAGTAAAAAACATTCAGTACTTC
CDR3 protein: CASSTTVKNIQYF

D gene: -
clone size: -
J gene: TRBJ2-7
V gene: TRBV5-1
CDR3 DNA: TGCGCCAGCAGGGAACAGACTAAATCCTACGAGCAGTACTTC
CDR3 protein: CASREQTKSYEQYF

D gene: TRBD2
clone size: many
J gene: TRBJ2-6
V gene: TRBV10-3
CDR3 DNA: TGTGCCATCCCAGCGGGACCCATCTCTGGGGCCAACGTCCTGACTTTC
CDR3 protein: CAIPAGPISGANVLTF

D gene: -
clone size: many
J gene: TRBJ2-1
V gene: TRBV7-2
CDR3 DNA: TGTGCCAGCAGCTTACTAGCGTACTACAATGAGCAGTTCTTC
CDR3 protein: CASSLLAYYNEQFF

D gene: TRBD2
clone size: -
J gene: TRBJ2-1
V gene: TRBV7-8
CDR3 DNA: TGTGCCCGCAGCTTTTACGTTGCGGGAGCTCCCCAAGGTGAGCAGTTCTTC
CDR3 protein: CARSFYVAGAPQGEQFF

D gene: -
clone size: many
J gene: TRBJ2-4
V gene: TRBV7-9
CDR3 DNA: TGTGCCAGCAGCTGGGACACTAACAAAAACATTCAGTACTTC
CDR3 protein: CASSWDTNKNIQYF

D gene: -
clone size: few
J gene: TRBJ2-1
V gene: TRBV20-1
CDR3 DNA: TGCAGTGCCCTAACCGTGTTAAGGGGCCCGGATGAGCAGTTCTTC
CDR3 protein: CSALTVLRGPDEQFF

D gene: -
clone size: few
J gene: TRBJ1-4
V gene: TRBV29-1
CDR3 DNA: TGCAGCGCCCGAGGGTTAGGCGCAACTAATGAAAAACTGTTTTTT
CDR3 protein: CSARGLGATNEKLFF

D gene: -
clone size: -
J gene: TRBJ2-3
V gene: TRBV14
CDR3 DNA: TGTGCCAGCAGCCAAGATACTGGACTGAGCACAGATACGCAGTATTTT
CDR3 protein: CASSQDTGLSTDTQYF

D gene: TRBD2
clone size: -
J gene: TRBJ2-1
V gene: TRBV28
CDR3 DNA: TGTGCCAGCAGTTCCCCTAGCGGGATAAACTACAATGAGCAGTTCTTC
CDR3 protein: CASSSPSGINYNEQFF

D gene: TRBD1
clone size: -
J gene: TRBJ1-2
V gene: TRBV12-3/TRBV12-4
CDR3 DNA: TGTGCCAGCAGTTTAAGAGGACAGGGTTTCTATGGCTACACCTTC
CDR3 protein: CASSLRGQGFYGYTF

D gene: -
clone size: few
J gene: TRBJ2-7
V gene: TRBV29-1
CDR3 DNA: TGCAGCGTTGATCAGGGAAGGTCCTACGAGCAGTACTTC
CDR3 protein: CSVDQGRSYEQYF

D gene: -
clone size: many
J gene: TRBJ2-3
V gene: TRBV4-3
CDR3 DNA: TGCGCCAGCAGCCGAGGACAGCGAGATACGCAGTATTTT
CDR3 protein: CASSRGQRDTQYF

D gene: -
clone size: -
J gene: TRBJ2-7
V gene: TRBV11-2
CDR3 DNA: TGTGCCAGCAGCTTCCAGGCGGCAACCTACGAGCAGTACTTC
CDR3 protein: CASSFQAATYEQYF

D gene: -
clone size: -
J gene: TRBJ2-1
V gene: TRBV19
CDR3 DNA: TGTGCCAGTAGTATCGGCAGGGAATATGAGCAGTTCTTC
CDR3 protein: CASSIGREYEQFF

D gene: -
clone size: -
J gene: TRBJ2-5
V gene: TRBV20-1
CDR3 DNA: TGCAGTGCTAGGGCGCAAGAGACCCAGTACTTC
CDR3 protein: CSARAQETQYF

D gene: -
clone size: -
J gene: TRBJ2-2
V gene: TRBV5-5
CDR3 DNA: TGTGCCAGCAGCTTAATCCCCGGCACCGACACCGGGGAGCTGTTTTTT
CDR3 protein: CASSLIPGTDTGELFF

D gene: -
clone size: few
J gene: TRBJ1-6
V gene: TRBV7-2
CDR3 DNA: TGTGCCAGCAGCTTAGTTGGGCTGCGTTCACCCCTCCACTTT
CDR3 protein: CASSLVGLRSPLHF

D gene: -
clone size: many
J gene: TRBJ1-5
V gene: TRBV20-1
CDR3 DNA: TGCAGTGCTAGAATGGGCAATCAGCCCCAGCATTTT
CDR3 protein: CSARMGNQPQHF

D gene: -
clone size: many
J gene: TRBJ2-1
V gene: TRBV7-3
CDR3 DNA: TGTGCCAGCAGCCGAACTGGGGGGGCCAATGAGCAGTTCTTC
CDR3 protein: CASSRTGGANEQFF

D gene: TRBD1
clone size: few
J gene: TRBJ2-1
V gene: TRBV5-4
CDR3 DNA: TGTGCCAGCAGGCGGACAGGGGGCGCCTACAATGAGCAGTTCTTC
CDR3 protein: CASRRTGGAYNEQFF

D gene: TRBD1
clone size: few
J gene: TRBJ2-7
V gene: TRBV30
CDR3 DNA: TGTGCCTGGAGTTCCCCCGGCCGGGACAGGGGGGGCTACGAGCAGTACTTC
CDR3 protein: CAWSSPGRDRGGYEQYF